The text below deals with one T cell receptor (beta chain). Here immunoSEQ multiplex PCR was the method, and the copy in TCRdb shows in-frame clones only, minus some. In the table there are roughly 38,000 clones, approximately 87% of which are singletons. The sample comes from a study of blood T cell repertoires in COVID-19. This CDR3 region has 15 residues. Per germline, CDR1 MGHDK and CDR2 SYGVNS. V trimming: 4 bases; J trimming: 0 bases; junction bases outside the gene matches: 2. The specimen was peripheral blood. This sequence joins TRBV25-1 and TRBJ1-5; 8 nucleotides agree with TRBD1. The clonotype originates from a man between 65 and 85 years old with acute or convalescent COVID-19. CDR3 DNA: TGTGCCAGCAGTGGGGGGACAGGTAGCAATCAGCCCCAGCATTTT. This encodes CASSGGTGSNQPQHF. The variable domain in full, completed from reference TRBV25-1 and TRBJ1-5, reads EADIYQTPRYLVIGTGKKITLECSQTMGHDKMYWYQQDPGMELHLIHYSYGVNSTEKGDLSSESTVSRIRTEHFPLTLESARPSHTSQYLCASSGGTGSNQPQHFGDGTRLSIL.